Each of the 19 T cell receptor beta chains below was sequenced from the same sample in a study of control samples from healthy donors and cancer patients. Here immunoSEQ multiplex PCR was the method, and the copy in TCRdb shows in-frame clones only, minus some. Of under 150,000 clones in the sample, about 95% were seen once. The sample consisted of blood. The receptors stem from a man younger than 40 in good health.

This clone was seen more than once but under ten times. This sequence joins TRBV11-2 and TRBJ1-3, with 9 bases aligning to TRBD1. The CDR3 extends over 15 amino acids. Germline lookup yields CDR1 SGHAT and CDR2 FQNNGV. The junction had 5 bases not matched to a gene; V was cut back by 5 bases and J by 3 bases. As DNA, the CDR3 is TGTGCCAGCAGCATCACAGGGGGCGTTGGAAACACCATATATTTT. Amino acid sequence: CASSITGGVGNTIYF. The full variable domain, its missing parts supplied by reference TRBV11-2 and TRBJ1-3, is EAGVAQSPRYKIIEKRQSVAFWCNPISGHATLYWYQQILGQGPKLLIQFQNNGVVDDSQLPKDRFSAERLKGVDSTLKIQPAKLEDSAVYLCASSITGGVGNTIYFGEGSWLTVV.

This chain joins TRBV5-1 and TRBJ2-7; 11 bases align to TRBD2. This CDR3 spans 18 amino acids. The germline V gene encodes CDR1 SGHRS and CDR2 YFSETQ. V shed 0 bases and J 0 bases; nucleotides not matched to a gene: 8. The DNA for the CDR3 is TGCGCCAGCAGCTTGGCCAAGGGGCTAGCGGGGGGCTCCTACGAGCAGTACTTC. Encoded protein: CASSLAKGLAGGSYEQYF.

The chain employs TRBV5-1 and TRBJ2-5, with no clear D. The CDR3 consists of 13 residues. Germline CDR1 SGHRS, CDR2 YFSETQ. V was shortened by 3 bases and J by 2 bases, with 8 bases between the two germline ends. The CDR3 is CASSSSDQETQYF. The CDR3 DNA reads as TGCGCCAGCAGCTCTAGTGATCAAGAGACCCAGTACTTC.

On this clone itself: One junction end does not reproduce the germline sequence, and a read error may be involved. The chain joins TRBV28 to TRBJ1-4; perhaps TRBD1 as D (6 bases). The CDR3 loop spans 14 amino acids. CDR1 and CDR2 (germline): MDHEN, SYDVKM. The CDR3 DNA is TGTGCCAGCTGTTTCGGGGGCGGAGGGGGAAAACTGTTTTTT. Its translation: CASCFGGGGGKLFF.

This clone was picked up many times. The chain carries TRBV6-4 and TRBJ2-1; 7 bases are shared with TRBD2. CDR1 and CDR2 (germline): MRHNA, SNTAGT. The CDR3 contains 15 residues. J gave up 4 bases and V 5 bases, and 8 bases lay outside the gene matches. CDR3 sequence: CASSRSGGGYNEQFF. Here the CDR3 DNA reads TGTGCCAGCAGTCGGTCAGGCGGGGGTTACAATGAGCAGTTCTTC.

This clone appeared a single time. The V call is TRBV4-3, the J call TRBJ1-4, with 9 bases that match TRBD1. This CDR3 region has 15 residues. Germline values: CDR1 LGHNA, CDR2 YSLEER. After removal of 0 bases from V and 6 bases from J, the junction contained 2 bases not matched to a gene. The chain's CDR3 is CASSQEGQGHEKLFF. DNA for the CDR3: TGCGCCAGCAGCCAAGAAGGACAGGGGCATGAAAAACTGTTTTTT.

The chain couples TRBV7-9 to TRBJ2-2; 9 nucleotides align to TRBD1. The germline CDR1 and CDR2 sequences are SEHNR and FQNEAQ (reference sequence). Trimming cost V 2 bases and J 7 bases; bases outside gene matches: 11. The CDR3 runs 17 residues. The DNA for the CDR3 is TGTGCCAGCAGCTTATTACCGGGACAGGGACGTCACGGGGAGCTGTTTTTT. Its translation: CASSLLPGQGRHGELFF.

The gene calls are TRBV30 and TRBJ2-1; possible D gene TRBD2, 5 bases. The germline V and J ends were trimmed by 4 bases and 4 bases, with 14 bases remaining between them. CDR1 and CDR2 (germline): GTSNPN, SVGIG (reference sequence). The CDR3 loop spans 14 amino acids. The CDR3: CAWTRGPLYNEQFF. The DNA for the CDR3 is TGTGCCTGGACTCGAGGGCCCCTTTACAATGAGCAGTTCTTC.

V and J are TRBV6-5 and TRBJ2-2; 12 bases align to TRBD2. The germline CDR1 and CDR2 sequences are MNHEY and SVGAGI. After removal of 4 bases from V and 6 bases from J, the junction contained 3 bases not matched to a gene. This CDR3 has 15 residues. The CDR3 sequence: CASSFRTSGAGELFF. The CDR3 DNA is TGTGCCAGCAGTTTTCGGACTAGCGGGGCCGGGGAGCTGTTTTTT.

This rearrangement joins TRBV6-6 to TRBJ1-5, with TRBD1 as a possible D gene (5 bases). Germline lookup yields CDR1 MNHNY and CDR2 SVGAGI (reference sequence). The CDR3 contains 13 residues. The CDR3 region has the DNA TGTGCATCGGGACCGCTTAGCAATCAGCCCCAGCATTTT. Its protein product is CASGPLSNQPQHF.

The CDR3 DNA follows: TGTGCCAGCAGTTTATTATGGGATTCCGACACTGAAGCTTTCTTT. Translation: CASSLLWDSDTEAFF. V is TRBV27 and J is TRBJ1-1; no firm D call. V was clipped by 1 base and J by 3 bases, with 12 bases between them. This CDR3 region has 15 residues. Germline CDR1 is MNHEY and CDR2 is SMNVEV (reference sequence).

The chain has TRBV21-1 and TRBJ2-7; TRBD1, the table's D call, lacks a check against the DNA. TRBV21-1 is reported as a pseudogene. The CDR3 has 11 amino acids. CDR3 residues: CASSAGGKQYF. The CDR3 DNA is TGTGCCAGCAGCGCAGGGGGCAAGCAGTACTTC.

The rearrangement uses TRBV11-2 and TRBJ2-7; D is uncertain. There are 14 residues in the CDR3. Trimming took 4 bases from V and 2 from J, leaving 12 bases between them. Germline CDR1 reads SGHAT; CDR2 reads FQNNGV. This CDR3 is CASSSVWFPYEQYF. Written as DNA, the CDR3 is TGTGCCAGCAGCTCCGTTTGGTTCCCCTACGAGCAGTACTTC.

The chain recombines TRBV5-8 with TRBJ1-4; D is possibly TRBD1 (5 bases). Germline lookup yields CDR1 SGHTS and CDR2 YDEGEE. CDR3 size: 14 residues. Trimming shortened V by 4 bases and J by 8 bases, and 15 bases separated the two germline ends. The CDR3, as DNA: TGTGCCAGCAGCCTACATCCTCCAGGGGAAAAACTGTTTTTT. Protein product: CASSLHPPGEKLFF.

In its sample, this clone was seen once. Written as DNA, the CDR3 is TGTGCCAGCAGCTTGGTGACAGATAATCAGCCCCAGCATTTT. Protein: CASSLVTDNQPQHF. This chain joins TRBV5-6 and TRBJ1-5, with D perhaps matching TRBD1 (5 bases). Per germline, CDR1 SGHDT and CDR2 YYEEEE. This CDR3 has 14 residues. V lost 0 bases and J lost 4, with 8 bases in between.

The chain employs TRBV19 and TRBJ1-1; 9 bases are shared with TRBD1. V lost 3 bases and J lost 0; bases outside the gene matches: 5. CDR1 is LNHDA and CDR2 is SQIVND in the germline V gene (reference sequence). CDR3 length: 16 residues. DNA for the CDR3: TGTGCCAGTAGTATCGGGACAGGGATCGTGAACACTGAAGCTTTCTTT. This gives the protein CASSIGTGIVNTEAFF.

The rearrangement links TRBV19 to TRBJ2-1; D perhaps matches TRBD2 (6 bases). Per the germline V gene, CDR1 is LNHDA and CDR2 is SQIVND (reference sequence). CDR3 length equals 13 residues. Trimming cost V 5 bases and J 5 bases, with 10 bases left between them. Written as DNA, the CDR3 is TGTGCCAGTAGTTTGACTAGGGACAATGAGCAGTTCTTC. It translates to CASSLTRDNEQFF. The full variable domain, its missing parts supplied by reference TRBV19 and TRBJ2-1, is DGGITQSPKYLFRKEGQNVTLSCEQNLNHDAMYWYRQDPGQGLRLIYYSQIVNDFQKGDIAEGYSVSREKKESFPLTVTSAQKNPTAFYLCASSLTRDNEQFFGPGTRLTVL.

CDR3 bases: TGTGCCAGCCTACGACAGGGGCAGTCAGATACGCAGTATTTT. Translating it yields CASLRQGQSDTQYF. The chain recombines TRBV2 with TRBJ2-3; 8 bases are a match to TRBD1. This CDR3 is built from 14 residues. Germline V gives CDR1 SNHLY, CDR2 FYNNEI. The V segment lost 8 bases and the J segment 4 bases; nucleotides outside the gene matches: 8.

The V gene is TRBV18, the J gene TRBJ2-1, with a weak D call TRBD2 (6 bases). Germline assignment: CDR1 KGHSH and CDR2 LQKENI. V dropped 1 base and J dropped 5 bases, with 6 bases sitting between them. This CDR3 is 13 amino acids long. The CDR3, as DNA: TGTGCCAGCTCACCACGGGAGGACAATGAGCAGTTCTTC. It is translated as CASSPREDNEQFF.